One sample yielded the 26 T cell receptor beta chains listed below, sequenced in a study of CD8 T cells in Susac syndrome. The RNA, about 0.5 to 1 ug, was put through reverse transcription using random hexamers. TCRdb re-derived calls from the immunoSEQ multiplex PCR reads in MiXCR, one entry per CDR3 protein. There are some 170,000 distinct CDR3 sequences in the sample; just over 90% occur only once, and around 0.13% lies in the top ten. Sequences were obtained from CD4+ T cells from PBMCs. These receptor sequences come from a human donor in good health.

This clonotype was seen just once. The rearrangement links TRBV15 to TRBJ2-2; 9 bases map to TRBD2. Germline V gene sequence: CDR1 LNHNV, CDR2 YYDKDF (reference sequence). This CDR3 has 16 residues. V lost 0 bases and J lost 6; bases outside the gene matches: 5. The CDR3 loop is CATSREGLAFPGELFF. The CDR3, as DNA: TGTGCCACCAGCAGAGAGGGACTAGCTTTCCCCGGGGAGCTGTTTTTT.

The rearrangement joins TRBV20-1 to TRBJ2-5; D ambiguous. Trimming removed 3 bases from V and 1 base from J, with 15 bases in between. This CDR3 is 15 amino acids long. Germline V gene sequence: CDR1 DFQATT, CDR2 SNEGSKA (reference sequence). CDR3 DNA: TGCAGTGCTAGGGTATGGCGAGACATCCAAGAGACCCAGTACTTC. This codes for CSARVWRDIQETQYF.

CDR3 in DNA: TGTGCCAGCAGTTCCGGGACCGAGCTATACAATGAGCAGTTCTTC. This translates into CASSSGTELYNEQFF. The V call is TRBV3-1, the J call TRBJ2-1; perhaps D is TRBD1 or TRBD2 (5 bases each). This CDR3 region has 15 residues. Trimming stripped 6 bases from V and 4 bases from J, with 16 bases between. CDR1 is LGHDT and CDR2 is YNNKEL in the germline V gene (reference sequence).

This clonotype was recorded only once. CDR3 in DNA: TGCAGTGCTAAACGGGAAGGCGGGGAGCTGTTTTTT. The encoded protein is CSAKREGGELFF. V is TRBV20-1 and J is TRBJ2-2; D may be TRBD2 (5 bases). CDR1 is DFQATT, CDR2 SNEGSKA, per germline (reference sequence). This CDR3 contains 12 residues. The germline V and J ends were trimmed by 4 bases and 7 bases, with 10 bases remaining between them.

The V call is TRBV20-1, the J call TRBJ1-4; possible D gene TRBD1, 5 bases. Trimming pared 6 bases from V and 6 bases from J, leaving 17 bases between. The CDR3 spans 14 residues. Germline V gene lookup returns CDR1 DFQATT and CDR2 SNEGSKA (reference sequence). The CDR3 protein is CSASPGRGDEKLFF. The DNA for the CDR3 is TGCAGTGCGTCCCCGGGAAGGGGAGATGAAAAACTGTTTTTT.

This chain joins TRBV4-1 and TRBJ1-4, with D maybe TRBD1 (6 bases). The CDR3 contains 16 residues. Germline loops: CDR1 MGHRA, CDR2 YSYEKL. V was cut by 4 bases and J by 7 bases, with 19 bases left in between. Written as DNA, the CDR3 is TGCGCCAGCAGCCTTCGGGACACCCCCGCGGGTGAAAAACTGTTTTTT. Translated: CASSLRDTPAGEKLFF.

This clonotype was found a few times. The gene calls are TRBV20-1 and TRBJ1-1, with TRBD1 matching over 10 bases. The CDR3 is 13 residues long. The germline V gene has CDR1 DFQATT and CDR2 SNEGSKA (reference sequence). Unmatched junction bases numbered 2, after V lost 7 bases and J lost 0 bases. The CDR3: CSGQGALNTEAFF. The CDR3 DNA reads TGCAGTGGACAGGGGGCTTTGAACACTGAAGCTTTCTTT.

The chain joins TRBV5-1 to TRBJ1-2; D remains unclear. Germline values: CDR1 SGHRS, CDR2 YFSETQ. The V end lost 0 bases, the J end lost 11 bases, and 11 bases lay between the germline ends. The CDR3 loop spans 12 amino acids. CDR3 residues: CASSLESGFYTF. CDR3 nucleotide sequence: TGCGCCAGCAGCTTGGAGTCCGGATTTTACACCTTC.

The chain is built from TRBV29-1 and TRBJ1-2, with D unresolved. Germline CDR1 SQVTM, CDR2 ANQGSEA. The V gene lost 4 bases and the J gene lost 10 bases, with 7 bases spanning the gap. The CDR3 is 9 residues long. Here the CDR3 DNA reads TGCAGCGTTGGTGAACCCTACACCTTC. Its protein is CSVGEPYTF.

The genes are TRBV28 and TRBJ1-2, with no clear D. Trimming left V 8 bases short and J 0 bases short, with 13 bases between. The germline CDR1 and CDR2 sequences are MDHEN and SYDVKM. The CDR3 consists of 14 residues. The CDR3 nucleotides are TGTGCCAGCCTACCCCATCTGTCTAACTATGGCTACACCTTC. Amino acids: CASLPHLSNYGYTF.

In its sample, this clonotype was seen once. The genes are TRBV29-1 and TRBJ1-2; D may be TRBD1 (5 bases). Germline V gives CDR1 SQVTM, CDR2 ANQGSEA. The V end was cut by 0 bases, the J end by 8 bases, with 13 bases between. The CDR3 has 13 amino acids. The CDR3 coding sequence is TGCAGCGTTGAAGAGAAACGGGGCGTAGGCTACACCTTC. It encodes CSVEEKRGVGYTF. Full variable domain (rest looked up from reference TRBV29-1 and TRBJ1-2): SAVISQKPSRDICQRGTSLTIQCQVDSQVTMMFWYRQQPGQSLTLIATANQGSEATYESGFVIDKFPISRPNLTFSTLTVSNMSPEDSSIYLCSVEEKRGVGYTFGSGTRLTVV.

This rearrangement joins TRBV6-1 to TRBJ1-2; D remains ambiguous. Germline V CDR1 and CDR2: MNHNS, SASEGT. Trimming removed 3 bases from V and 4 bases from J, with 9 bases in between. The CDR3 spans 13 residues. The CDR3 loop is CASSDSPLYGYTF. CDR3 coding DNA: TGTGCCAGCAGTGACAGCCCTCTCTATGGCTACACCTTC.

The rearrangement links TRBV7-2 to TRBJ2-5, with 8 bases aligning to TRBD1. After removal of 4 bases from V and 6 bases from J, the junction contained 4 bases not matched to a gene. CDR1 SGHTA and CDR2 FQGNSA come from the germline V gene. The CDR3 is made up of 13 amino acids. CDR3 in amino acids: CASSSQGAKTQYF. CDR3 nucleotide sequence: TGTGCCAGCAGCTCGCAGGGGGCGAAGACCCAGTACTTC.

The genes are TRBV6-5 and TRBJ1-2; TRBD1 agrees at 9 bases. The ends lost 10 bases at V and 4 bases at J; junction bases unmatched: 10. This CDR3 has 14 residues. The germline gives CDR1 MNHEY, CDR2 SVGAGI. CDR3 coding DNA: TGTGCCACTCGACGGGACAGGGTCGGCTATGGCTACACCTTC. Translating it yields CATRRDRVGYGYTF.

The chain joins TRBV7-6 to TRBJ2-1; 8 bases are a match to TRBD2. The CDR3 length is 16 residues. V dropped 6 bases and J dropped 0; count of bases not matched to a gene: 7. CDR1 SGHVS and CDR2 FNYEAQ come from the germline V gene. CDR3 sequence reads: CASSHPGTSSYNEQFF. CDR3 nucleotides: TGTGCCAGCAGTCATCCCGGGACTAGCTCCTACAATGAGCAGTTCTTC.

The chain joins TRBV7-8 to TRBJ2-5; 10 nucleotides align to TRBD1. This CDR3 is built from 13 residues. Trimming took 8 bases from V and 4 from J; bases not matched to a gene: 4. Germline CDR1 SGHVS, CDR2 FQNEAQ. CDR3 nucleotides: TGTGCCAGCGGATGGACAGGGGGAGAGACCCAGTACTTC. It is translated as CASGWTGGETQYF. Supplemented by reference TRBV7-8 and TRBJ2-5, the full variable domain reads GAGVSQSPRYKVAKRGQDVALRCDPISGHVSLFWYQQALGQGPEFLTYFQNEAQLDKSGLPSDRFFAERPEGSVSTLKIQRTQQEDSAVYLCASGWTGGETQYFGPGTRLLVL.

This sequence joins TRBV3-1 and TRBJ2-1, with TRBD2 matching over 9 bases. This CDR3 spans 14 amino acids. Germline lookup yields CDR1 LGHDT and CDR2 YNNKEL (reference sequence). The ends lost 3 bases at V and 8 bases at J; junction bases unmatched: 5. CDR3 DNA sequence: TGTGCCAGCAGCCAGCTAGCGGGGAGGCATGAGCAGTTCTTC. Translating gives CASSQLAGRHEQFF.

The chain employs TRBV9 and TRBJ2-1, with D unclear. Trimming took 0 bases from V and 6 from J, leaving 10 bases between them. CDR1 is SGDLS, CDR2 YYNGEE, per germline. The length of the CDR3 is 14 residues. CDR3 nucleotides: TGTGCCAGCAGCGTAGGCGGCAGCATCAATGAGCAGTTCTTC. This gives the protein CASSVGGSINEQFF.

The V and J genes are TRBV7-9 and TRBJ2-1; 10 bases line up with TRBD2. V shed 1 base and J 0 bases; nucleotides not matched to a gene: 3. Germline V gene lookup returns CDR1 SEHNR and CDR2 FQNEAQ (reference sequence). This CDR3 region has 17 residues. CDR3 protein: CASSLVASGGSYNEQFF. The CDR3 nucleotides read TGTGCCAGCAGCTTAGTGGCTAGCGGGGGCTCCTACAATGAGCAGTTCTTC.

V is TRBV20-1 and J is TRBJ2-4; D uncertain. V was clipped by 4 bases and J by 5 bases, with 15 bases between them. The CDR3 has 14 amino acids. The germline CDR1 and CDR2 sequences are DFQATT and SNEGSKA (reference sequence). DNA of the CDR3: TGCAGTGCTACGACTCCGCACGACGAAAACATTCAGTACTTC. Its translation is CSATTPHDENIQYF.

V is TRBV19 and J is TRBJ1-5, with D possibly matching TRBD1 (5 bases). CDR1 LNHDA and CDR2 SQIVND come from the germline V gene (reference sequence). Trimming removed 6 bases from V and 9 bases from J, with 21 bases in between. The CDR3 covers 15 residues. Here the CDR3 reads CASSALGGAGTPQHF. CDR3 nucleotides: TGTGCCAGTAGCGCTCTCGGCGGGGCGGGGACGCCCCAGCATTTT. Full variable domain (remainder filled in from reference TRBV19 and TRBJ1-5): DGGITQSPKYLFRKEGQNVTLSCEQNLNHDAMYWYRQDPGQGLRLIYYSQIVNDFQKGDIAEGYSVSREKKESFPLTVTSAQKNPTAFYLCASSALGGAGTPQHFGDGTRLSIL.

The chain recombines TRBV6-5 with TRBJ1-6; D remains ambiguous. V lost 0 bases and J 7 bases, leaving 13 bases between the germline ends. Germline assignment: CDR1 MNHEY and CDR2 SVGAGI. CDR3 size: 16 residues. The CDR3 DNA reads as TGTGCCAGCAGTTACTCTAGGCAGCCGAACAATTCACCCCTCCACTTT. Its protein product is CASSYSRQPNNSPLHF.

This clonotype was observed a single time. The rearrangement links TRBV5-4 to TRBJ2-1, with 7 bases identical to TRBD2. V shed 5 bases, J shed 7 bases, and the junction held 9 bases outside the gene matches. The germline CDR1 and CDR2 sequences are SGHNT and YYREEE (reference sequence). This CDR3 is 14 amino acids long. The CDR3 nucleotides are TGTGCCAGCAGAGCCCGGGAGGTGATAAATGAGCAGTTCTTC. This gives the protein CASRAREVINEQFF.

CDR3 residues: CSASGEVKNIQYF. As DNA, the CDR3 is TGCAGTGCTAGCGGGGAGGTCAAAAACATTCAGTACTTC. V gene TRBV20-1 combines with J gene TRBJ2-4, with D possibly matching TRBD2 (6 bases). CDR1 and CDR2 (germline): DFQATT, SNEGSKA (reference sequence). V shed 3 bases and J shed 3 bases, with 9 bases lying between them. The CDR3 runs to 13 residues.

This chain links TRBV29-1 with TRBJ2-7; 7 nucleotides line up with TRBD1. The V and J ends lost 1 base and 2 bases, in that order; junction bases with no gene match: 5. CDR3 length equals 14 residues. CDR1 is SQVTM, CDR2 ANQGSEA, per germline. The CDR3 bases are TGCAGCGTTGAAGCCCCAGGGGGAGCCTACGAGCAGTACTTC. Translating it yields CSVEAPGGAYEQYF.

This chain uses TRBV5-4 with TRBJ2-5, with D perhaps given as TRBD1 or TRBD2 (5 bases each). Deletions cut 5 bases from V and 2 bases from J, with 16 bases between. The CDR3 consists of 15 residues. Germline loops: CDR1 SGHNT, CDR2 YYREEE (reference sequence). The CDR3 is CASRRKAGAQETQYF. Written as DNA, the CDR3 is TGTGCCAGCAGACGAAAAGCCGGGGCTCAAGAGACCCAGTACTTC.